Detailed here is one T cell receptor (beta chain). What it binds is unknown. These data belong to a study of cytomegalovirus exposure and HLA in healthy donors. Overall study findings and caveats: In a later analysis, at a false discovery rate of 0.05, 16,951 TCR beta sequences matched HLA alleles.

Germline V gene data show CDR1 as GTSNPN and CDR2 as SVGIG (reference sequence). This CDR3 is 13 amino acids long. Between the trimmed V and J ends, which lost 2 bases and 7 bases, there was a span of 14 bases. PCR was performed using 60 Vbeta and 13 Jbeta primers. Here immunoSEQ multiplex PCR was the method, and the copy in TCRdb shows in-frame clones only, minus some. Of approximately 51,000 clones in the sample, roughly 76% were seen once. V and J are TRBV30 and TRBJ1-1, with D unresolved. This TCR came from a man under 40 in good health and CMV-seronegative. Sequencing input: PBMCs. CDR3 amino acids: CAWSPTVNLEAFF. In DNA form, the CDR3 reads TGTGCCTGGAGTCCCACAGTGAACCTTGAAGCTTTCTTT.